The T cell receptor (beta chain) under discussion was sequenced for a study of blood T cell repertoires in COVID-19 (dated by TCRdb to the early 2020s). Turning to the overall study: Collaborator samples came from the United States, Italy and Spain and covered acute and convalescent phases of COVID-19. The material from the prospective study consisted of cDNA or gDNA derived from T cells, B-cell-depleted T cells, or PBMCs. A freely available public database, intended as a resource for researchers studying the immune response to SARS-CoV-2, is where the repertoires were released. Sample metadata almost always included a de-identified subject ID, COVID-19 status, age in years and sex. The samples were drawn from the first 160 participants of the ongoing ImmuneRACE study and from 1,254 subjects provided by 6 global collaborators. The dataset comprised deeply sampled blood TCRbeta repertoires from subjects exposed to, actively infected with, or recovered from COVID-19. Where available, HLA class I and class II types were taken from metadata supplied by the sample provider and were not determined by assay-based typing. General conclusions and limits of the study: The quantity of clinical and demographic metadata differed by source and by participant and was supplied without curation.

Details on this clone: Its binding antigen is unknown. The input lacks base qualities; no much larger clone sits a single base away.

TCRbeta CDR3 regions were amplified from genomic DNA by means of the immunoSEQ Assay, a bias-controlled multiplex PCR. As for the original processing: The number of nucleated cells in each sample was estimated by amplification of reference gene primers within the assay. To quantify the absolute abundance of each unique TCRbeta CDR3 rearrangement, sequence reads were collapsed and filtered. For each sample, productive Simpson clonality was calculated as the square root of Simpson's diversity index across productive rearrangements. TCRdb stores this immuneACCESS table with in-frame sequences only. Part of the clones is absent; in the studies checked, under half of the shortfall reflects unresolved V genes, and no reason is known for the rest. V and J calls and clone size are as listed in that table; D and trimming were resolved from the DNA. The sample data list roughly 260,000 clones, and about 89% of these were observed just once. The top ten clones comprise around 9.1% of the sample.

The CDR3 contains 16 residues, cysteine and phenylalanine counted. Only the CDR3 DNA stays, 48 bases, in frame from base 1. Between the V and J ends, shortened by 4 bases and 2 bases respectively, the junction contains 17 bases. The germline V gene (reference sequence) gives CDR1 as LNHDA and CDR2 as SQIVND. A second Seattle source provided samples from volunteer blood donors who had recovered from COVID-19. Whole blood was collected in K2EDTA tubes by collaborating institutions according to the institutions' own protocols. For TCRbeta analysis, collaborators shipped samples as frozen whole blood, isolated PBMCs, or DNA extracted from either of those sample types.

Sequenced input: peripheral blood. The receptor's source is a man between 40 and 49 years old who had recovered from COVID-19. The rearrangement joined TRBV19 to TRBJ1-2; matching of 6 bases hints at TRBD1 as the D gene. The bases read TGTGCCAGTAGTAGGGCAGGGGACCTTTTCAACTATGGCTACACCTTC. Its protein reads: CASSRAGDLFNYGYTF.